This T cell receptor beta chain was sequenced in a study of blood T cell repertoires in COVID-19. On the study more broadly: Specimens from acute and convalescent COVID-19 originated in the United States, Italy and Spain. T cells, B-cell-depleted T cells, or PBMCs provided the cDNA or gDNA that served as material.

Sequenced by immunoSEQ multiplex PCR; TCRdb stores in-frame clones only, minus some. In the table there are approximately 94,000 clones, about 91% of which are singletons. The CDR3 totals 15 residues. CDR1 and CDR2 from the germline V gene are SGHNT and YYREEE (reference sequence). The V gene end was trimmed by 0 bases and the J gene end by 3 bases; junction bases not matched to a gene: 2. Material: peripheral blood. The chain links TRBV5-4 to TRBJ2-2; TRBD1 aligns across 7 bases. The TCR originated in a human donor in a cohort sampled during active COVID-19. The CDR3 DNA reads TGTGCCAGCAGCTTGGACAGGGGAGACACCGGGGAGCTGTTTTTT. It encodes CASSLDRGDTGELFF.